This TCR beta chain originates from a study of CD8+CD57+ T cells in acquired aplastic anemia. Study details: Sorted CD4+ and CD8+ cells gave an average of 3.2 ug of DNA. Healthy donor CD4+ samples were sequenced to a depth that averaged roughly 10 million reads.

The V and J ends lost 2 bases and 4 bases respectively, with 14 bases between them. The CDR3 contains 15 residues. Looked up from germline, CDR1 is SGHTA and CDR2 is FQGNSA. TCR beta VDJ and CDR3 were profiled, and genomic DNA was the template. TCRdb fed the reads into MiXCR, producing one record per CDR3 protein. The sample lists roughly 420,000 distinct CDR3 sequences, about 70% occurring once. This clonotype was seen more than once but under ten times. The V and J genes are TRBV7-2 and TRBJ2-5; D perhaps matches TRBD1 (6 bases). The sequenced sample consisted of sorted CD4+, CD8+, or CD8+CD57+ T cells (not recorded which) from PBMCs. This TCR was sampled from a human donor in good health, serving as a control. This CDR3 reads CASSLQSGEGETQYF. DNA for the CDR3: TGTGCCAGCAGCTTACAATCAGGGGAAGGAGAGACCCAGTACTTC.